The 3 T cell receptor beta chains listed next were all sequenced from one sample in a study of blood T cell repertoires in COVID-19 (dated by TCRdb to the early 2020s). Library creation used the immunoSEQ multiplex PCR assay. TCRdb limited this immuneACCESS table to in-frame rearrangements with V and J called. A share of clones is missing; checked studies link under half to unresolved V genes, and the rest is unexplained. The sample table contains roughly 380,000 clones; only one count was recorded for approximately 89% of them. The ten largest make up 1.3% of the sample. Material for sequencing was PBMCs or T cells enriched from blood (not recorded which). The receptors derive from a man aged 30-40 years who had recovered from COVID-19.

The chain couples TRBV5-1 to TRBJ2-7; D is perhaps TRBD1 (5 bases). CDR3 length equals 14 residues. CDR1 and CDR2 (germline): SGHRS, YFSETQ. V was cut by 10 bases and J by 3 bases, with 20 bases left in between. CDR3 sequence: CARWGRACIYEQYF. The CDR3 bases are TGCGCCCGATGGGGCCGGGCGTGCATCTACGAGCAGTACTTC.

V is TRBV27 and J is TRBJ2-7; D is possibly TRBD2 (6 bases). The CDR3 runs 17 residues. Trimming took 5 bases from V and 4 from J, leaving 24 bases between them. Germline V gene sequence: CDR1 MNHEY, CDR2 SMNVEV (reference sequence). The CDR3 sequence: CASSPRGGAPLYYEQYF. The CDR3 region has the DNA TGTGCCAGCAGTCCACGGGGAGGCGCGCCTTTATATTACGAGCAGTACTTC.

The chain has TRBV6-5 and TRBJ2-5; TRBD1 matches 9 bases. The V gene's germline CDR1 is MNHEY and CDR2 SVGAGI. V was clipped by 5 bases and J by 5 bases; unmatched bases: 9. The CDR3 has 15 residues. The CDR3 DNA reads as TGTGCCAGCAGTCGAGGACAGGGGTATTGGGAGACCCAGTACTTC. Its translation is CASSRGQGYWETQYF.